The clone carrying this TCR beta chain was seen repeatedly, ten times or more. Its antigen is still unknown. Noted time point: newly diagnosed GD, antithyroid drugs for less than 3 months. Construction of the TCR library relied on RNA isolated from PBMCs. Assembly of TCR beta libraries relied on iRepertoire HTBI primers together with Arm-PCR of CDR3 regions. TCRdb recomputed calls from the multiplex PCR reads with MiXCR, one row per CDR3 protein. The repertoire has 360,000 or so distinct CDR3 sequences, over 15% of them found once; the top ten carry roughly 27%. The sample comes from a study of regulatory T cells in long-lasting Graves disease. Trimming removed 2 bases at V and 11 bases at J, with 12 bases between. Germline loops: CDR1 MNHNS, CDR2 SASEGT. This CDR3 is built from 13 residues. General study findings and limits: Those with persistent Graves' had less TCR diversity than newly diagnosed patients.

The sample also formed part of further work on T cells in Graves' hyperthyroidism and ophthalmopathy. According to that study: Researchers report that a 13 V-J model separated ophthalmopathy from stable hyperthyroidism.

The sample here was peripheral blood mononuclear cells (PBMCs), taken at new diagnosis, from a patient treated with antithyroid drugs. J is TRBJ1-4 and V is TRBV6-1; D is unresolved. This TCR was recovered from a man aged 40-55 years with Graves disease. CDR3 residues: CASSETLSVKLFF. CDR3 nucleotide sequence: TGTGCCAGCAGTGAAACCCTCAGCGTGAAACTGTTTTTT.